A single sample gave rise to the 22 T cell receptor beta chains below, sequenced in a study of cytomegalovirus exposure and HLA in healthy donors. Primers: 60 Vbeta forward and 13 Jbeta reverse. Profiled with immunoSEQ multiplex PCR; TCRdb holds only in-frame clones, not every one. Here the sample spans over 80,000 clones, about four fifths being singletons. The source material was PBMCs. The receptors were gathered from a female donor in good health and CMV-seropositive.

The rearrangement uses TRBV7-2 and TRBJ2-2, with 9 bases that match TRBD1. The CDR3 is 16 amino acids. From germline, CDR1 is SGHTA and CDR2 FQGNSA. J was trimmed by 7 bases and V by 5 bases; bases with no gene match: 11. CDR3 in DNA: TGTGCCAGCAGCCCCAGTAGGACAGGGGAAGGCGGGGAGCTGTTTTTT. This gives the protein CASSPSRTGEGGELFF.

The rearrangement joins TRBV14 to TRBJ2-6; tentative D call: TRBD2 (6 bases). Germline V lookup: CDR1 SGHDN, CDR2 FVKESK. Trimming took off 5 bases at V and 4 bases at J, with 9 bases between the two ends. This CDR3 region has 14 residues. The DNA for the CDR3 is TGTGCCAGCAGCGCGGGGTTGGGGGCCAACGTCCTGACTTTC. The encoded protein is CASSAGLGANVLTF.

The chain has TRBV14 and TRBJ2-3; D possibly corresponds to TRBD1 (6 bases). Per the germline V gene, CDR1 is SGHDN and CDR2 is FVKESK. The CDR3 loop spans 12 amino acids. Between the trimmed V and J ends, which lost 4 bases and 11 bases, there was a span of 13 bases. The CDR3 is CASSLDRRVQYF. As DNA, the CDR3 is TGTGCCAGCAGCCTTGACAGGCGGGTGCAGTATTTT.

This clone has a handful of counts. The chain carries TRBV2 and TRBJ2-7; 13 bases align to TRBD2. The length of the CDR3 is 13 residues. J was trimmed by 7 bases and V by 6 bases; bases with no gene match: 3. In germline, CDR1 is SNHLY, CDR2 FYNNEI. Written as DNA, the CDR3 is TGTGCCAGCAGAGGACTAGCGGGAGTAGAGCAGTACTTC. It codes for CASRGLAGVEQYF.

In nucleotides, the CDR3 is TGTGCCAGCAGCTTAGGGGCAGGGGGCGAGGACGAGCAGTACTTC. Translation: CASSLGAGGEDEQYF. The chain couples TRBV7-6 to TRBJ2-7; 8 bases are a match to TRBD1. J was trimmed by 5 bases and V by 1 base; bases with no gene match: 7. The CDR3 is 15 amino acids. Germline V gene sequence: CDR1 SGHVS, CDR2 FNYEAQ.

The rearrangement uses TRBV30 and TRBJ2-1, with 7 nucleotides matching TRBD1. Germline values: CDR1 GTSNPN, CDR2 SVGIG (reference sequence). The junction had 0 bases not matched to a gene; V was cut back by 1 base and J by 0 bases. The CDR3 covers 14 residues. The chain's CDR3 is CAWSAGGSYNEQFF. The CDR3 coding sequence is TGTGCCTGGAGTGCAGGGGGCTCCTACAATGAGCAGTTCTTC.

This clone was seen a few times. The chain employs TRBV7-2 and TRBJ2-1, with D unresolved. The V gene lost 0 bases and the J gene lost 10 bases, with 10 bases spanning the gap. The CDR3 runs to 13 residues. Germline V gives CDR1 SGHTA, CDR2 FQGNSA. CDR3 sequence (DNA): TGTGCCAGCAGCTTAGCGGATCAGAGGGAGCAGTTCTTC. This encodes CASSLADQREQFF.

The V gene is TRBV28, the J gene TRBJ2-3; TRBD2 matches 9 bases. The CDR3 covers 14 residues. Germline V gene lookup returns CDR1 MDHEN and CDR2 SYDVKM. The V gene end was trimmed by 6 bases and the J gene end by 11 bases; junction bases not matched to a gene: 12. CDR3 bases: TGTGCCAGCAGCTTCGGGCTAGCGGGGAGAATGCAGTATTTT. Protein product: CASSFGLAGRMQYF.

CDR3 sequence (DNA): TGCGCCAGCAGCCAAGCCCCGAGGCCCGGACAGGGCACCTATGGCTACACCTTC. It yields the protein CASSQAPRPGQGTYGYTF. The chain uses TRBV4-1 and TRBJ1-2, with 8 bases lining up with TRBD1. The CDR3 loop spans 18 amino acids. In germline, CDR1 is MGHRA, CDR2 YSYEKL. V was pared by 1 base and J by 4 bases, with 14 bases of the junction left unmatched.

There are a few counts of this clone. V is TRBV6-5 and J is TRBJ2-3; D is ambiguous. V was trimmed by 4 bases and J by 4 bases, leaving 6 bases between them. Germline V gives CDR1 MNHEY, CDR2 SVGAGI. The CDR3 has 12 amino acids. In DNA form, the CDR3 reads TGTGCCAGCAGTTCATTTCCAGATACGCAGTATTTT. This sequence encodes CASSSFPDTQYF.

V is TRBV6-5 and J is TRBJ1-1, with TRBD1 as a possible D gene (5 bases). V lost 2 bases, J lost 2 bases, and 9 bases lay in between. The CDR3 covers 14 residues. Germline V gene sequence: CDR1 MNHEY, CDR2 SVGAGI. CDR3 nucleotide sequence: TGTGCCAGCAGTTACAGGGGCCCCAACACTGAAGCTTTCTTT. Translated, it gives CASSYRGPNTEAFF.

This clone was recorded a few times. The chain couples TRBV4-3 to TRBJ1-1; D not resolved. This CDR3 is 16 amino acids long. CDR1 is LGHNA, CDR2 YSLEER, per germline. The germline V and J ends were trimmed by 0 bases and 5 bases, with 16 bases remaining between them. The CDR3 DNA sequence: TGCGCCAGCAGCCAAGACTGGGAGCGACCGTGGACTGAAGCTTTCTTT. As protein: CASSQDWERPWTEAFF.

To note about this clone: Because the CDR3 is missing its conserved closing phenylalanine or tryptophan, this is likely a read error. This chain links TRBV6-5 with TRBJ1-2; TRBD1 matches at 10 bases. The CDR3 has 13 residues. Germline V gene sequence: CDR1 MNHEY, CDR2 SVGAGI. The trim removed 5 bases at V and 5 bases at J, leaving 2 bases unmatched. In nucleotides, the CDR3 is TGTGCCAGCAGTAGGACAGGGGGGTATGGCTACACCGTC. Translating it yields CASSRTGGYGYTV.

The J gene is TRBJ2-7, the V gene TRBV19, with 7 bases matching TRBD1. The J segment lost 2 bases and the V segment lost 7 bases, leaving 8 bases of the junction unmatched. Germline CDR1 LNHDA, CDR2 SQIVND (reference sequence). The length of the CDR3 is 14 residues. CDR3 in DNA: TGTGCCAGTAATAGGGACAGTCCCCCCTACGAGCAGTACTTC. It specifies CASNRDSPPYEQYF.

This clone has only a few counts. This sequence joins TRBV29-1 and TRBJ2-3; D is perhaps TRBD1 (7 bases). Deletions cut 4 bases from V and 4 bases from J, with 18 bases between. The CDR3 extends over 15 amino acids. Germline V gene lookup returns CDR1 SQVTM and CDR2 ANQGSEA. The CDR3 here is CSVAPAQGEADTQYF. The CDR3 nucleotides read TGCAGCGTTGCACCGGCTCAGGGGGAGGCAGATACGCAGTATTTT.

The V and J genes are TRBV10-3 and TRBJ2-7; D is possibly TRBD2 (6 bases). Between the trimmed V and J ends, which lost 11 bases and 0 bases, there was a span of 14 bases. The CDR3 covers 13 residues. Germline CDR1 ENHRY, CDR2 SYGVKD. This CDR3 is CAGGGGVSYEQYF. CDR3 in DNA: TGTGCCGGAGGCGGAGGGGTCTCCTACGAGCAGTACTTC.

This chain connects TRBV7-8 to TRBJ1-1, with D hard to call. The CDR3 is 13 amino acids. V lost 5 bases and J 3 bases, leaving 10 bases between the germline ends. Germline CDR1 reads SGHVS; CDR2 reads FQNEAQ. DNA of the CDR3: TGTGCCAGCAGCCCCCGGAGAGACACTGAAGCTTTCTTT. This gives the protein CASSPRRDTEAFF.

The chain uses TRBV11-2 and TRBJ1-1, with TRBD1 identical over 7 bases. There are 13 residues in the CDR3. J was trimmed by 9 bases and V by 5 bases; bases with no gene match: 9. CDR1 SGHAT and CDR2 FQNNGV come from the germline V gene. In DNA form, the CDR3 reads TGTGCCAGCAGCCTCGCCGGGACAGCAAAAGCTTTCTTT. Translation gives CASSLAGTAKAFF.

The V call is TRBV30, the J call TRBJ2-3, with 7 bases lining up with TRBD1. Germline CDR1 GTSNPN, CDR2 SVGIG (reference sequence). After removal of 2 bases from V and 0 bases from J, the junction contained 2 bases not matched to a gene. The CDR3 totals 14 residues. CDR3: CAWSYRGSTDTQYF. The DNA of the CDR3 is TGTGCCTGGAGTTACAGGGGTAGCACAGATACGCAGTATTTT.

As to this clone: One end of the junction is discordant with germline, which a read error may explain. This chain uses TRBV11-2 with TRBJ1-1; TRBD1 matches at 7 bases. CDR3 length: 14 residues. In germline, CDR1 is SGHAT, CDR2 FQNNGV. The CDR3 spells CANSFVGQTTEAFF. CDR3 bases: TGTGCCAACAGCTTTGTGGGACAGACCACTGAAGCTTTCTTT.

This clone has a count of ten or more. The J gene is TRBJ2-3, the V gene TRBV7-8; 9 bases agree with TRBD1. This CDR3 is built from 15 residues. CDR1 is SGHVS, CDR2 FQNEAQ, per germline. J lost 2 bases, V lost 3 bases, and 3 bases had no gene match. CDR3 nucleotides: TGTGCCAGCAGCTTCGGGACAGGGAACACAGATACGCAGTATTTT. This encodes CASSFGTGNTDTQYF.

The table lists this clone with a count of one. This chain connects TRBV5-4 to TRBJ2-3; 9 bases are a match to TRBD2. This CDR3 comprises 16 residues. V gave up 5 bases and J gave up 4 bases; unmatched junction bases: 11. Germline loops: CDR1 SGHNT, CDR2 YYREEE (reference sequence). CDR3 sequence: CASRQAGGTSADTQYF. DNA of the CDR3: TGTGCCAGCAGGCAGGCGGGAGGGACATCGGCAGATACGCAGTATTTT.